This T cell receptor (beta chain) was observed in a study of CD8+ T cells in alopecia areata. V gave up 5 bases and J gave up 3 bases, with 15 bases separating them. Germline V gives CDR1 SQVTM, CDR2 ANQGSEA. This CDR3 spans 14 amino acids. Separation by sorting yielded CD4+ and CD8+ T cells from PBMCs. Sequencing relied on a cDNA template that was reverse transcribed from extracted RNA. Assay: immunoSEQ multiplex PCR; the TCRdb copy retains only in-frame clones and omits some. Of almost 250,000 clones in the sample, around 67% were seen once. This receptor was obtained from a human donor with alopecia areata. The source was CD4+ T cells sorted from blood, collected at week 0. The V gene is TRBV29-1, the J gene TRBJ2-3; perhaps TRBD1 as D (6 bases). This CDR3 is CSVSRGKRTDTQYF. The CDR3, as DNA: TGCAGCGTTTCGAGGGGGAAAAGGACAGATACGCAGTATTTT.